This T cell receptor (beta chain) was captured in a study of shared clonotypes between healthy human individuals (dated by TCRdb to the early 2020s). With regard to the full study: The cohort comprised a couple of women and three men aged 18 to 49 years. To estimate repertoire size and how much clonotype sharing occurs between individuals, the study deeply sequenced the blood TCR repertoires of five healthy adults. To increase sequencing depth and limit assay-specific biases, TCR repertoire library preparation and sequencing were carried out by different laboratories using diverse techniques. Per donor, leukapheresis produced somewhere between about 0.8 and 9 billion PBMCs. General study outcomes and caveats: Pairwise subsampling indicated that sequencing depth was expected to affect the degree of clonotype sharing among donors. Only blood was sampled, and tissue TCR repertoires likely differ from those in blood. The small number of donors limited the genetic and exposure-history diversity represented.

Comments on this clone: The clone's antigen remains unknown. Nothing much larger sits one base from this clone, and base qualities are not available.

Using the deep immunoSEQ assay, multiplex PCR amplified TCR CDR3 regions from genomic DNA. Genomic DNA extracted from each cell subset was distributed evenly over all wells of several immunoSEQ 96-well plates, and each plate served as one replicate. For unsorted PBMC, around 300 ng of genomic DNA, equivalent to about 30,000 T cell genomes, went into each replicate PCR. Ten immunoSEQ deep assay plates were used to sequence unsorted PBMC genomic DNA. Purified libraries were quantified with a Qubit 3.0 fluorometer, sized on a Bioanalyzer 2100, and re-quantified with the KAPA Library Quantification kit. Each immunoSEQ 96-well plate was sequenced on its own single-read 150-cycle Illumina NextSeq 550 flow cell. Regarding the original processing steps: Because the immunoSEQ output held only junctional sequences and lacked quality scores, the filtering could not match the filtering applied to full-length reads. Sequences were annotated with PyIR, a Python wrapper for IgBLAST v1.9, and V/J genes and CDR3 were assigned using IMGT germline references. Any read was removed if the V/J assignment was weak (E-value above 1e-6), the CDR3 was missing, or the read contained stop codons, out-of-frame junctions, or ambiguous translated residues. V3J clonotypes were defined by identical inferred V gene, J gene, and CDR3 amino acid sequence. To compute the percentage overlap between repertoires, the number of shared unique clonotypes was divided by the size of the smaller repertoire. Richness of each repertoire was evaluated using RTK rarefaction, the Chao1 estimator, and Recon v2.1 estimates of unobserved clonotypes. Here the immuneACCESS table is served through TCRdb, limited to in-frame sequences with V and J called. Missing clones are a known gap in these copies; in checked studies unresolved V genes cover under half, and the rest lacks a known reason. V and J calls and clone size are given by that table; D and trimming were obtained from the DNA. Counted in this sample were 450,000 to 550,000 clones; 79% of them appeared once. The ten largest clones capture 10% to 15% of the sample.

Healthy HIV-negative adults with no recently reported acute infections or vaccinations were included as donors. Every donor was a Caucasian adult living in Nashville, Tennessee, USA. For unsorted samples, some 90 million PBMCs were counted and genomic DNA was extracted with the QIAamp DNA Blood Mini kit. After blood collection by leukapheresis, PBMCs were isolated using Ficoll-Histopaque density gradient centrifugation and then cryopreserved in the vapor phase of liquid nitrogen. Sequencing input: PBMCs. This TCR was recovered from a woman in her 40s in good health. Some clones in this sample may be carry-over from other donors' samples.

The CDR3 sequence is CASSQDLGQGKYGYTF. The DNA sequence follows: TGTGCCAGCAGCCAAGACCTGGGACAGGGGAAATATGGCTACACCTTC. The sequence links TRBV16 to TRBJ1-2, with 10 bases in between that match TRBD1. The CDR3, cysteine through phenylalanine, is 16 amino acids long. Only the CDR3 portion is preserved as DNA: 48 bases, with reading frame beginning at the first base. V ends up 2 bases short and J 5 bases short, with an unmatched junction base count of 8. CDR1 and CDR2, looked up from the germline V gene, are KGHSY and FQNENV.